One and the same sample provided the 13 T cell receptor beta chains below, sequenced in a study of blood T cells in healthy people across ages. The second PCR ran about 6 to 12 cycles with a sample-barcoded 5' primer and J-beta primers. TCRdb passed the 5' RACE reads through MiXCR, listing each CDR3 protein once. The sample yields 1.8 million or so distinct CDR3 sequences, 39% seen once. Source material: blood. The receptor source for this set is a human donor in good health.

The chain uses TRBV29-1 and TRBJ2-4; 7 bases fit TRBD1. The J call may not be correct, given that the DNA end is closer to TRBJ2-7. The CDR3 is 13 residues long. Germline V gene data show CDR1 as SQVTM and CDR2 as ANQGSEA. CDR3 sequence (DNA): TGCAGCGTTGTGGGACAGCTGGCCCACGAGCAGTACTTC. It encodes CSVVGQLAHEQYF.

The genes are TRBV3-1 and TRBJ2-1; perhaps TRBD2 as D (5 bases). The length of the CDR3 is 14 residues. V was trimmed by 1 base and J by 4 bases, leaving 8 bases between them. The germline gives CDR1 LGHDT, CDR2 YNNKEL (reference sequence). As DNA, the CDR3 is TGTGCCAGCAGCCAAGTGGGAGAGTACAATGAGCAGTTCTTC. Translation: CASSQVGEYNEQFF.

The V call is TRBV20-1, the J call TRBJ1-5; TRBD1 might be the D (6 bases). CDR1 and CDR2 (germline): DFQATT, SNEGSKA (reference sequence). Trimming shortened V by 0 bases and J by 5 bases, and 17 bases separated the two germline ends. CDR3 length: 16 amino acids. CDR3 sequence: CSARDLGRGEDQPQHF. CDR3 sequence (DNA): TGCAGTGCTAGAGATCTGGGCAGGGGCGAGGATCAGCCCCAGCATTTT.

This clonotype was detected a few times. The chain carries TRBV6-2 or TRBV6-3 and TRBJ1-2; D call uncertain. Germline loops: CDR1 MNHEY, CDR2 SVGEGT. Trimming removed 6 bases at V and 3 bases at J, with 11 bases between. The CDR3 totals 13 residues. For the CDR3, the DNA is TGTGCCAGCAGAAGACGGTCCGACTATGGCTACACCTTC. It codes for CASRRRSDYGYTF.

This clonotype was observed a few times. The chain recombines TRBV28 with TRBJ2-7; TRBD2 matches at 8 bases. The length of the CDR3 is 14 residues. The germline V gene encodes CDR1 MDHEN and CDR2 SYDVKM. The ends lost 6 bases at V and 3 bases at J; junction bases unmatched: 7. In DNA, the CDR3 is TGTGCCAGCAGGGCGAGCGGGGGCTTCTACGAGCAGTACTTC. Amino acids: CASRASGGFYEQYF.

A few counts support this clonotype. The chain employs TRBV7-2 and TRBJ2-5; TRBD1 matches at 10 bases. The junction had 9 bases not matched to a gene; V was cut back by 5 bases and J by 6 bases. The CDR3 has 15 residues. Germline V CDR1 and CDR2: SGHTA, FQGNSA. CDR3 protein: CASSVSDRGTQTQYF. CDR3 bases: TGTGCCAGCAGCGTATCGGACAGGGGGACGCAGACCCAGTACTTC. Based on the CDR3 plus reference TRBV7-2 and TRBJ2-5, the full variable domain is GAGVSQSPSNKVTEKGKDVELRCDPISGHTALYWYRQSLGQGLEFLIYFQGNSAPDKSGLPSDRFSAERTGGSVSTLTIQRTQQEDSAVYLCASSVSDRGTQTQYFGPGTRLLVL.

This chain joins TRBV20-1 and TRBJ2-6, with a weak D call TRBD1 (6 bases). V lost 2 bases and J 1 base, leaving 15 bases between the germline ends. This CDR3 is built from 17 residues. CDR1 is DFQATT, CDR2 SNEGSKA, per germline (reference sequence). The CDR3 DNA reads TGCAGTGCTAGAAACGGACAGCCTCCTTCTGGGGCCAACGTCCTGACTTTC. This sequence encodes CSARNGQPPSGANVLTF.

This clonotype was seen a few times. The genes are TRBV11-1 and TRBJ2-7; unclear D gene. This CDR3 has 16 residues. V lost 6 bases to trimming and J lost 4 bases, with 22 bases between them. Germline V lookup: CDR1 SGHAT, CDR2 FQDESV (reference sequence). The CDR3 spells CASSRMSSNTPYEQYF. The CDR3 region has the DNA TGTGCCAGCAGTCGTATGTCCTCAAACACACCGTACGAGCAGTACTTC.

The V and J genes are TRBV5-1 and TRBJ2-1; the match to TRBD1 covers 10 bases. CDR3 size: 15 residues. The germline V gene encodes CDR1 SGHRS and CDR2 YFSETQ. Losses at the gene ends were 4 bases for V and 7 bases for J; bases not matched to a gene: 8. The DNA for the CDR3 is TGCGCCAGCAGCACCGGACAGGGGGTGTTTAATGAGCAGTTCTTC. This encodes CASSTGQGVFNEQFF.

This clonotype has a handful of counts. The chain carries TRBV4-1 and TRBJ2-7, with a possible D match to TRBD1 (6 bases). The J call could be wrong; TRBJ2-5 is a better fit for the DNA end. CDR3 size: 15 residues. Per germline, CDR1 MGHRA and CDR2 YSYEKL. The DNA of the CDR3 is TGCGCCAGCAGTTGGACAGAGATCCTTCAAGAGACCCAGTACTTC. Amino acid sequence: CASSWTEILQETQYF.

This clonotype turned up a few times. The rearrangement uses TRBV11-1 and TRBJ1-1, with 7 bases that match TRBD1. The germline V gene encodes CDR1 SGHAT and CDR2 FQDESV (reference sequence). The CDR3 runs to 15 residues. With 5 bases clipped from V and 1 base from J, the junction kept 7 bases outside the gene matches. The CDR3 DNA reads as TGTGCCAGCAGCGATGCACGACAGGGGAACACTGAAGCTTTCTTT. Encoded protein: CASSDARQGNTEAFF. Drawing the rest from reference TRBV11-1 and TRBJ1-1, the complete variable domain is EAEVAQSPRYKITEKSQAVAFWCDPISGHATLYWYRQILGQGPELLVQFQDESVVDDSQLPKDRFSAERLKGVDSTLKIQPAELGDSAMYLCASSDARQGNTEAFFGQGTRLTVV.

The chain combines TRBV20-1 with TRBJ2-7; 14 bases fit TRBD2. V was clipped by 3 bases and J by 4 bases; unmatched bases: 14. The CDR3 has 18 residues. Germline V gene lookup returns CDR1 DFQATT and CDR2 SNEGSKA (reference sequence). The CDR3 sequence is CSASPGLAGGDRVYEQYF. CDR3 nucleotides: TGCAGTGCTAGCCCAGGACTAGCGGGGGGAGACAGGGTATACGAGCAGTACTTC.

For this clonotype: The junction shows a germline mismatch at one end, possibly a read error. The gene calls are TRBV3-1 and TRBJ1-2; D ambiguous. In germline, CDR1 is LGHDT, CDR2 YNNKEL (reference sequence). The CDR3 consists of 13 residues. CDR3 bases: TGTGCCCGCAGCCAACGCTCCAGCTATGGCTACACCTTC. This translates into CARSQRSSYGYTF.